Shown below are 24 T cell receptor beta chains from a single sample sequenced in a study of T cell clonality in common variable immunodeficiency. Findings and limits, study-wide: In common variable immunodeficiency, TCR beta chains reportedly carried fewer deletions and N-nucleotide insertions.

TCRdb's copy holds only in-frame clones and misses some; the assay was immunoSEQ multiplex PCR. The sample includes over 15,000 clones. Their antigens are not known. The sample comprised peripheral blood mononuclear cells. These receptors all come from a human donor with common variable immunodeficiency.

About this clone itself: The read halts 3 residues ahead of the CDR3 end, with the missing end drawn from the germline J gene. This rearrangement joins TRBV6-4 to TRBJ1-5, with D possibly TRBD1 on 5 matching bases. The V gene lost 3 bases and the J gene lost 6 bases, with 9 bases spanning the gap. This CDR3 has 13 amino acids. From germline, CDR1 is MRHNA and CDR2 SNTAGT. This CDR3 is CASSEYTGQPQHF. Partial CDR3 DNA: TGTGCCAGCAGTGAATATACAGGTCAGCCC.

As for this clone: The sequence runs out 3 residues before the end of the CDR3; the remainder is reconstructed from the germline J gene. The chain recombines TRBV11-3 with TRBJ2-3, with 7 bases that match TRBD1. J was trimmed by 8 bases and V by 1 base; bases with no gene match: 9. Germline V gives CDR1 SGHNT, CDR2 YENEEA. The length of the CDR3 is 15 residues. The part of the CDR3 DNA that was read is TGTGCCAGCAGCTTAGGCCGGGACAGCCTTACTACG. Encoded protein: CASSLGRDSLTT. The whole CDR3 sequence reads CASSLGRDSLTTQYF. Based on the CDR3 plus reference TRBV11-3 and TRBJ2-3, the full variable domain is EAGVVQSPRYKIIEKKQPVAFWCNPISGHNTLYWYLQNLGQGPELLIRYENEEAVDDSQLPKDRFSAERLKGVDSTLKIQPAELGDSAVYLCASSLGRDSLTTQYFGPGTRLTVL.

On this clone: Sequencing ends 3 residues short of the CDR3 end; the germline J gene provides the rest. V and J are TRBV2 and TRBJ1-1, with D hard to call. The CDR3 extends over 12 amino acids. CDR1 and CDR2 (germline): SNHLY, FYNNEI. Partial CDR3 DNA: TGTGCCAGCAGTGGTCAGGTTATCGAA. This gives the protein CASSGQVIE. The whole CDR3 sequence is CASSGQVIEAFF.

Remarks on this clone: With the read ending 3 residues before the CDR3 end, the germline J gene is used to fill in that end. This rearrangement joins TRBV19 to TRBJ2-3; 8 nucleotides align to TRBD2. Germline V gene sequence: CDR1 LNHDA, CDR2 SQIVND (reference sequence). J gave up 2 bases and V 4 bases, and 11 bases lay outside the gene matches. The CDR3 is 17 amino acids. CDR3 DNA (partial): TGTGCCAGTAGTAGTGTTCCCAGCGGGGGCACCACAGATACG. Translation: CASSSVPSGGTTDT. The whole CDR3 sequence reads CASSSVPSGGTTDTQYF.

Worth noting for this clone: Read sequence stops 3 residues before the CDR3 end, and the germline J gene provides the missing end. The V call is TRBV5-1, the J call TRBJ2-1; TRBD2 might be the D (6 bases). Germline V gene data show CDR1 as SGHRS and CDR2 as YFSETQ. V lost 9 bases and J lost 0, with 16 bases in between. CDR3 length: 15 residues. CDR3 loop: CATSGGGSSYNEQFF. The DNA read from the CDR3 is TGCGCCACCTCGGGTGGGGGGAGCTCCTACAATGAG.

This clone counts as medium-sized (0.01 to 0.1%) by frequency. The read is 3 residues too short to cover the CDR3 end, so that end is filled in from the germline J gene. The chain has TRBV30 and TRBJ2-5; 10 positions agree with TRBD2. The length of the CDR3 is 13 residues. V was clipped by 3 bases and J by 5 bases; unmatched bases: 3. Germline lookup yields CDR1 GTSNPN and CDR2 SVGIG (reference sequence). The CDR3 region is CAWSLAGVETQYF. Incomplete CDR3 DNA: TGTGCCTGGAGCCTAGCGGGAGTGGAGACC. The variable domain in full, completed from reference TRBV30 and TRBJ2-5, reads SQTIHQWPATLVQPVGSPLSLECTVEGTSNPNLYWYRQAAGRGLQLLFYSVGIGQISSEVPQNLSASRPQDRQFILSSKKLLLSDSGFYLCAWSLAGVETQYFGPGTRLLVL.

Concerning this clone: The CDR3 end is not reached by the read, which stops 3 residues before it; the germline J gene fills it in. The rearrangement uses TRBV30 and TRBJ2-7; TRBD1 agrees at 9 bases. CDR1 is GTSNPN and CDR2 is SVGIG in the germline V gene (reference sequence). The CDR3 sequence is 15 residues long. J lost 5 bases, V lost 4 bases, and 12 bases had no gene match. The CDR3 loop reads CAWNTRDRELNEQYF. The sequenced CDR3 bases are TGTGCCTGGAATACTAGGGACAGGGAGTTGAACGAG.

As concerns this clone: With the read ending 3 residues before the CDR3 end, the germline J gene is used to fill in that end. The chain couples TRBV20-1 to TRBJ2-3; 8 nucleotides line up with TRBD2. The germline V gene encodes CDR1 DFQATT and CDR2 SNEGSKA (reference sequence). After removal of 6 bases from V and 2 bases from J, the junction contained 10 bases not matched to a gene. The CDR3 contains 15 residues. The part of the CDR3 DNA that was read is TGCAGTGCAAGACCCACTAGCGGACCCACAGATACG. Translating gives CSARPTSGPTDT. The CDR3, in full, reads CSARPTSGPTDTQYF.

This clone is medium-sized by frequency. Coverage ceases 3 residues before the CDR3 finishes, and the germline J gene fills in the end. V usage is TRBV5-1 and J usage is TRBJ1-5, with TRBD1 matching 7 bases. Germline V gene data show CDR1 as SGHRS and CDR2 as YFSETQ. V dropped 2 bases and J dropped 6; count of bases not matched to a gene: 8. CDR3 length: 15 residues. This chain's CDR3 is CASSFTGEISQPQHF. Incomplete CDR3 DNA: TGCGCCAGCAGCTTTACAGGGGAAATAAGTCAGCCC.

Comments on this clone: The DNA ends 3 residues before the CDR3 does, and the rest of the CDR3 is filled in from the germline J gene. V gene TRBV30 combines with J gene TRBJ2-3, with D uncertain. In germline, CDR1 is GTSNPN, CDR2 SVGIG (reference sequence). This CDR3 has 12 residues. Deletions cut 3 bases from V and 4 bases from J, with 8 bases between. The sequenced CDR3 bases are TGTGCCTGGAGCGTTTTAGCAGATACG. Translating it yields CAWSVLADT. The CDR3 as a whole reads CAWSVLADTQYF.

Of note for this clone: The read ends 3 residues early relative to the CDR3; the germline J gene fills the gap. The V gene is TRBV28, the J gene TRBJ1-2; 7 bases match TRBD1. This CDR3 has 14 amino acids. Per germline, CDR1 MDHEN and CDR2 SYDVKM. The part of the CDR3 DNA that was read is TGTGCCAGCAGTTCGACCGGGACAGCCGGCGGC. Its translation is CASSSTGTAGG. The complete CDR3 protein is CASSSTGTAGGYTF.

As for this clone: The missing CDR3 end, 3 residues past where the read stops, is filled in from the germline J gene. The V and J genes are TRBV2 and TRBJ1-4; tentative D call: TRBD1 (6 bases). Trimming shortened V by 4 bases and J by 2 bases, and 14 bases separated the two germline ends. The germline gives CDR1 SNHLY, CDR2 FYNNEI. This CDR3 spans 16 amino acids. CDR3 loop: CASSAAGGATNEKLFF. CDR3 DNA (partial): TGTGCCAGCAGTGCCGCCGGGGGGGCGACTAATGAAAAA.

As concerns this clone: With the read ending 3 residues before the CDR3 end, the germline J gene is used to fill in that end. The rearrangement uses TRBV7-8 and TRBJ2-1, with a tentative D call TRBD2 (5 bases). In germline, CDR1 is SGHVS, CDR2 FQNEAQ. CDR3 size: 15 residues. V was pared by 1 base and J by 5 bases, with 12 bases between. The covered CDR3 bases are TGTGCCAGCAGCTTAGGGACTGCTCTTAACAATGAG. Translation: CASSLGTALNNE. The complete CDR3 reads CASSLGTALNNEQFF.

CDR3 DNA (partial): TGCAGTGCTAGAGATTTCCCCCTGAGCCCGAGAAGCTACGAG. Translated: CSARDFPLSPRSYE. In full, the CDR3 is CSARDFPLSPRSYEQYF. V usage is TRBV20-1 and J usage is TRBJ2-7; D is unresolved. The read terminates 3 residues before the CDR3 end, so the remaining end is supplied by the germline J gene. V shed 0 bases and J shed 3 bases, with 21 bases lying between them. Germline V lookup: CDR1 DFQATT, CDR2 SNEGSKA (reference sequence). This CDR3 comprises 17 residues.

A remark on this clone: Sequencing ends 3 residues short of the CDR3 end; the germline J gene provides the rest. The chain carries TRBV14 and TRBJ2-5, with a weak D call TRBD2 (6 bases). V lost 1 base and J lost 5, with 11 bases in between. The germline V gene encodes CDR1 SGHDN and CDR2 FVKESK. This CDR3 spans 14 amino acids. The CDR3 here is CASSQVGTGETQYF. The DNA read from the CDR3 is TGTGCCAGCAGCCAAGTTGGGACTGGTGAGACC.

Comments on this clone: From the germline J gene comes the end of the CDR3, since the read stops 3 residues before it. The chain joins TRBV11-1 to TRBJ2-7, with no clear D. V lost 2 bases to trimming and J lost 5 bases, with 13 bases between them. In germline, CDR1 is SGHAT, CDR2 FQDESV (reference sequence). The CDR3 consists of 14 residues. The sequenced part of the CDR3 DNA is TGTGCCAGCAGCTTACTGGCCAGGAGCCACGAG. The encoded protein is CASSLLARSHE. The complete CDR3 sequence is CASSLLARSHEQYF.

Of note for this clone: The read ends 3 residues shy of where the CDR3 ends; the end is completed using the germline J gene. This chain connects TRBV6-2 or TRBV6-3 to TRBJ2-7; D is perhaps TRBD2 (5 bases). Germline V gene lookup returns CDR1 MNHEY and CDR2 SVGEGT. The CDR3 sequence is 13 residues long. V was pared by 6 bases and J by 3 bases, with 12 bases between. The CDR3 region is CASSQLANYEQYF. The CDR3 DNA, read in part, is TGTGCCAGCAGCCAGCTAGCTAACTACGAG.

Incomplete CDR3 DNA: TGTGCCAGCAGTTACCTGGCGGGGGCCCCCACAGATACG. It is translated as CASSYLAGAPTDT. The CDR3 in full is CASSYLAGAPTDTQYF. The V and J genes are TRBV6-2 or TRBV6-3 and TRBJ2-3; D is possibly TRBD2 (7 bases). The read ends 3 residues shy of where the CDR3 ends; the end is completed using the germline J gene. The V and J ends lost 2 bases and 2 bases respectively, with 14 bases between them. The CDR3 is 16 residues long. Germline V lookup: CDR1 MNHEY, CDR2 SVGEGT.

Regarding this clone: Read data end 3 residues before the CDR3 end; the end is taken from the germline J gene. The chain combines TRBV5-1 with TRBJ2-1; D not resolved. Trimming took 0 bases from V and 9 from J, leaving 10 bases between them. This CDR3 is built from 13 residues. Germline V gene lookup returns CDR1 SGHRS and CDR2 YFSETQ. The CDR3 spells CASSLGPSPEQFF. CDR3 DNA, as far as it was read: TGCGCCAGCAGCTTGGGGCCTTCGCCTGAG.

Points on this clone: The read ends 3 residues early relative to the CDR3; the germline J gene fills the gap. This chain uses TRBV20-1 with TRBJ2-1; 8 nucleotides line up with TRBD2. The germline CDR1 and CDR2 sequences are DFQATT and SNEGSKA (reference sequence). The CDR3 has 16 residues. The V gene end was trimmed by 4 bases and the J gene end by 3 bases; junction bases not matched to a gene: 11. The CDR3 reads CSATLSGGRLYNEQFF. CDR3 DNA (partial): TGCAGTGCTACCCTCAGCGGGGGCCGGCTCTACAATGAG.

Notes on this clone: The CDR3 end is not reached by the read, which stops 3 residues before it; the germline J gene fills it in. This chain connects TRBV5-1 to TRBJ1-1; no clear D. The CDR3 length is 12 residues. Looked up from germline, CDR1 is SGHRS and CDR2 is YFSETQ. V was pared by 2 bases and J by 4 bases, with 6 bases between. The DNA read from the CDR3 is TGCGCCAGCAGCTTATCAGTCACTGAA. Protein product: CASSLSVTE. In full, the CDR3 reads CASSLSVTEAFF.

Details on this clone: The observed sequence ends 3 residues before the CDR3 terminus, with the missing tail filled in from the germline J gene. V is TRBV6-1 and J is TRBJ1-2; 7 bases fit TRBD1. The CDR3 runs to 15 residues. The ends lost 4 bases at V and 5 bases at J; junction bases unmatched: 10. Germline lookup yields CDR1 MNHNS and CDR2 SASEGT. The part of the CDR3 DNA that was read is TGTGCCAGCAGTGGATTAGGGGGCGCGAGGTATGGC. It translates to CASSGLGGARYG. The CDR3 in its entirety is CASSGLGGARYGYTF.

Regarding this clone: The read falls 3 residues short of the CDR3 end, and the missing part is taken from the germline J gene. The V and J genes are TRBV7-2 and TRBJ2-7; the D gene is possibly TRBD2 (6 bases). Between the trimmed V and J ends, which lost 6 bases and 3 bases, there was a span of 15 bases. The CDR3 runs 14 residues. CDR1 and CDR2 (germline): SGHTA, FQGNSA. The CDR3 loop reads CASRGGPTSYEQYF. Partial CDR3 DNA: TGTGCCAGCAGGGGGGGACCTACAAGCTACGAG. The full variable domain, completed using reference TRBV7-2 and TRBJ2-7, is GAGVSQSPSNKVTEKGKDVELRCDPISGHTALYWYRQSLGQGLEFLIYFQGNSAPDKSGLPSDRFSAERTGGSVSTLTIQRTQQEDSAVYLCASRGGPTSYEQYFGPGTRLTVT.

Comments on this clone: The CDR3 extends 3 residues past the end of the read, so its final part is completed from the germline J gene. The chain uses TRBV30 and TRBJ2-3, with 7 bases matching TRBD2. Germline CDR1 and CDR2: GTSNPN and SVGIG (reference sequence). Trimming cost V 3 bases and J 2 bases; bases outside gene matches: 8. The CDR3 loop spans 15 amino acids. Partial CDR3 DNA: TGTGCCTGGAGCGGTGGCGGGGGTTTCACAGATACG. It translates to CAWSGGGGFTDT. The complete CDR3 protein is CAWSGGGGFTDTQYF. Complete variable domain (other parts from reference TRBV30 and TRBJ2-3): SQTIHQWPATLVQPVGSPLSLECTVEGTSNPNLYWYRQAAGRGLQLLFYSVGIGQISSEVPQNLSASRPQDRQFILSSKKLLLSDSGFYLCAWSGGGGFTDTQYFGPGTRLTVL.